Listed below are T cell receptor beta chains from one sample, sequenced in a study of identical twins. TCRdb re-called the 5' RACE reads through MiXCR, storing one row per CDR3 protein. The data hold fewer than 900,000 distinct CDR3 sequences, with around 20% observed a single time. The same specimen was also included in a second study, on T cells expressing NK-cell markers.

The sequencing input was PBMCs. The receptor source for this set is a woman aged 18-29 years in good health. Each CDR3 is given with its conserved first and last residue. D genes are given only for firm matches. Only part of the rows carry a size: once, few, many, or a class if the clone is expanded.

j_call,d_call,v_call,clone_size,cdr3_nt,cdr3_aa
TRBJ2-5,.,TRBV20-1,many,TGCAGTGCTAGATACAGTACCTCTCAAGAGACCCAGTACTTC,CSARYSTSQETQYF
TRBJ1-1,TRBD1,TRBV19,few,TGTGCCAGTAGTAGACAGGGGATCACTGAAGCTTTCTTT,CASSRQGITEAFF
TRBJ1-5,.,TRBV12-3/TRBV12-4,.,TGTGCCAGCAGTTTATCCCCCATCGCCCAGCATTTT,CASSLSPIAQHF
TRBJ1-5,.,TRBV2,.,TGTGCCAGCAGAATGGTTACGGGCAATCAGCCCCAGCATTTT,CASRMVTGNQPQHF
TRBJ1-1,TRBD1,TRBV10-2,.,TGCGCCAGCAGCGCCCGGGACAGATCCAACACTGAAGCTTTCTTT,CASSARDRSNTEAFF
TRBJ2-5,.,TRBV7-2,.,TGTGCCAGCAGCTTATCCGGCATCCAAGAGACCCAGTACTTC,CASSLSGIQETQYF
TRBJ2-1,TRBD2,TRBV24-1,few,TGTGCCACCAGTGATGTCGAATCAAGCGGGAGGCATGAGCAGTTCTTC,CATSDVESSGRHEQFF
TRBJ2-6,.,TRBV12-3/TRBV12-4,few,TGTGCCAGCAGGCGAGCAAGGGAGGCTGGGGCCAACGTCCTGACTTTC,CASRRAREAGANVLTF
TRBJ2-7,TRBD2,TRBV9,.,TGTGCCAGCGGAAAGGGACTAGTCTCCTACGAGCAGTACTTC,CASGKGLVSYEQYF
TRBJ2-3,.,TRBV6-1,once,TGTGCCAGCAGTGAACGACCTGGGGAAGGTAATACGCAGTATTTT,CASSERPGEGNTQYF
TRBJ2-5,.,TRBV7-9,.,TGTGCCAGCAGCTTCGGAAGGTCCGAGACCCAGTACTTC,CASSFGRSETQYF
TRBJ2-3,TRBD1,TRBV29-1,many,TGCAGCGTTACGACAGGGGTGGATACGCAGTATTTT,CSVTTGVDTQYF
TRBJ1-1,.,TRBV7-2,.,TGTGCCAGCAGCTTAGAGGGGCTGGGGTCGAACACTGAAGCTTTCTTT,CASSLEGLGSNTEAFF
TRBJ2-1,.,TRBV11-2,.,TGTGCCAGCAGCTTAGAGCCCGCCGTGTTCTTC,CASSLEPAVFF
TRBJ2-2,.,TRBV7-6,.,TGTGCCAGCAGCTTCCCCCGGGGGAGAAACACCGGGGAGCTGTTTTTT,CASSFPRGRNTGELFF
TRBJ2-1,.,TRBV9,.,TGTGCCAGCAGCGTAGACTGGGGAAAGGGCAATGAGCAGTTCTTC,CASSVDWGKGNEQFF
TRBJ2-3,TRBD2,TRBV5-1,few,TGCGCCAGCAGCTTTGGTAGCGGGGGGCACGCAGATACGCAGTATTTT,CASSFGSGGHADTQYF
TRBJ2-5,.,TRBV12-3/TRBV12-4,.,TGTGCCAGCAGTTTACGCATGGGGCTGGAGACCCAGTACTTC,CASSLRMGLETQYF
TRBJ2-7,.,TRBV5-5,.,TGTGCCAGCAGCTTGTTCCCTATATCTTCCTACGAGCAGTACTTC,CASSLFPISSYEQYF
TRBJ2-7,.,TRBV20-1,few,TGCAGTGCTGCTGGACAGATACCCTACGAGCAGTACTTC,CSAAGQIPYEQYF
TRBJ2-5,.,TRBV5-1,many,TGCGCCAGCAGCTTGGGCCTATTGGAGGAGACCCAGTACTTC,CASSLGLLEETQYF
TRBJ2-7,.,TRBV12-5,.,TGTGCTAGTGGTTTTGAGAGCACTGCCTACGAGCAGTACTTC,CASGFESTAYEQYF
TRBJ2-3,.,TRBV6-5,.,TGTGCCAGCAGTTTCCGGGCCCTTGGGGCAGATACGCAGTATTTT,CASSFRALGADTQYF
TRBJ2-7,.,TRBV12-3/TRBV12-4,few,TGTGCCACGATGGGGACGGACTACGAGCAGTACTTC,CATMGTDYEQYF
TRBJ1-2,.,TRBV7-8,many,TGTGCCAGCAGCTTATTCCCAGGGCCAGAAGGGGATGGCTACACCTTC,CASSLFPGPEGDGYTF
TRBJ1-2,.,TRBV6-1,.,TGTGCCAGCAGAGGGGGGCGAGCCTATGGCTACACCTTC,CASRGGRAYGYTF
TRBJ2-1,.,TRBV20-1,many,TGCAGTGCTAGGGCCCAGGGCTACAATGAGCAGTTCTTC,CSARAQGYNEQFF
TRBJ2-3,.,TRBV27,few,TGTGCCAGCAGTCGCTGGGGGGAGGATACGCAGTATTTT,CASSRWGEDTQYF
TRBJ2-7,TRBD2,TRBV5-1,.,TGCGCCAGCAGCCCGTCCCCGGGGGGAGTTACCTACGAGCAGTACTTC,CASSPSPGGVTYEQYF
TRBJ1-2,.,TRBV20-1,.,TGCAGTGCTAGGTGGCAGAGGAACTATGGCTACACCTTC,CSARWQRNYGYTF
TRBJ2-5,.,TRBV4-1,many,TGCGCCACCCGGGGGCAGGGTGGTTTTCGCGTAAAAGAGACCCAGTACTTC,CATRGQGGFRVKETQYF
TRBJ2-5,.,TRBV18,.,TGTGCCAGCTCACCACCTGAAGGGCAAGAGACCCAGTACTTC,CASSPPEGQETQYF
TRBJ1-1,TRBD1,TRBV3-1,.,TGTGCCAGCAGCCAATGGACAGGGCCACGGAACACTGAAGCTTTCTTT,CASSQWTGPRNTEAFF
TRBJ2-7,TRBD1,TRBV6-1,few,TGTGCCAGCGTGGTTCGGGACAGAGTTTCCTACGAGCAGTACTTC,CASVVRDRVSYEQYF
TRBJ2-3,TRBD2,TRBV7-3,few,TGTGCCAGCAGCCAATCGGGGGGGCCGACAGATACGCAGTATTTT,CASSQSGGPTDTQYF
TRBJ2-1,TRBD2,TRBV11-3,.,TGTGCCAGCAGCTTAGAGTCTAGCGGCCACAATGAGCAGTTCTTC,CASSLESSGHNEQFF
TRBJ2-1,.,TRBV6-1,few,TGTGCCAGCAGGACCGACAGGAGCTCCTACAATGAGCAGTTCTTC,CASRTDRSSYNEQFF
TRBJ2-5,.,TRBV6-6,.,TGTGCCAGCAGTTACTCAGAAGAAGAGACCCAGTACTTC,CASSYSEEETQYF
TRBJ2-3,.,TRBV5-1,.,TGCGCCAGCAGCTTGGGCATCGACGCCCGCACAGATACGCAGTATTTT,CASSLGIDARTDTQYF
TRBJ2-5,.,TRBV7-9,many,TGTGCCAGCAGCCAGGACGATTGGCGGGGTCAAGAGACCCAGTACTTC,CASSQDDWRGQETQYF
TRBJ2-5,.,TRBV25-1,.,TGTGCCAGCAGTGAATTTACAGGGTCTGAGACCCAGTACTTC,CASSEFTGSETQYF
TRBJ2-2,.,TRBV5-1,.,TGCGCCAGCAGCAGAATACAGGGATCCGGGGAGCTGTTTTTT,CASSRIQGSGELFF
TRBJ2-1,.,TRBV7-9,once,TGTGCCAGCAGCTTAACTGGGTCACGCAGGGAGTTCTTC,CASSLTGSRREFF
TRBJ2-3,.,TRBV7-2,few,TGTGCCAGCAGCTTATTAGGCGGGCACACAGATACGCAGTATTTT,CASSLLGGHTDTQYF
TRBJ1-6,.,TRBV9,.,TGTGCCAGCAGCCCTGGACACGGGTATAATTCACCCCTCCACTTT,CASSPGHGYNSPLHF
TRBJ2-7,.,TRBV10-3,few,TGTGCCATCGGGGCGTTTGGCAGGGCCCTAACCTACGAGCAGTACTTC,CAIGAFGRALTYEQYF
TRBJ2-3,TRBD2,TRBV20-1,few,TGCAGTGCGGGGACTAGCGGGAGTTCGGATACGCAGTATTTT,CSAGTSGSSDTQYF
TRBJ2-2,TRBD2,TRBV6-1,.,TGTGCCAGCAGTGAGAGGGCGGTAGCGGGAACCGGGGAGCTGTTTTTT,CASSERAVAGTGELFF
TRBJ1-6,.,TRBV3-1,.,TGTGCCAGCAGCCAATCGGCAGGGTATAATTCACCCCTCCACTTT,CASSQSAGYNSPLHF
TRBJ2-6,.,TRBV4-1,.,TGCGCCAGCAGCCAAATGGGGTCTGGGGCCAACGTCCTGACTTTC,CASSQMGSGANVLTF
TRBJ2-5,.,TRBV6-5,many,TGTGCCAGCAGTGCCCGAGAGACCCAGTACTTC,CASSARETQYF
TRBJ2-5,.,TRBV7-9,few,TGTGCCAGCAGCCCATGGCGGGACTCCCTCCAAGAGACCCAGTACTTC,CASSPWRDSLQETQYF
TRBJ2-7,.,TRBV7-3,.,TGTGCCAGCAGCTTAACTTTATCTGGCACCGCCGAGCAGTACTTC,CASSLTLSGTAEQYF
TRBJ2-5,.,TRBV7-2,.,TGTGCCAGCAGCTTAGTGCCTGGGACCCAAGAGACCCAGTACTTC,CASSLVPGTQETQYF
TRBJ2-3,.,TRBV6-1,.,TGTGCCAGCAGCAGACAGGTCGGACTTGTGGATACGCAGTATTTT,CASSRQVGLVDTQYF
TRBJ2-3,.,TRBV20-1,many,TGCAGTGCTAGAGTATCAGGCACAGATACGCAGTATTTT,CSARVSGTDTQYF
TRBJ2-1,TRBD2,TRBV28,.,TGTGCCAGCAGTCGGACTAGCGGGAGGCTTCGGAGTGAGCAGTTCTTC,CASSRTSGRLRSEQFF
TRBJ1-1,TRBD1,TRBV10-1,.,TGCGCCAGCAGCTCAGGGGGAGCTTTCTTT,CASSSGGAFF